This T cell receptor (beta chain) was recovered during a study of shared clonotypes between healthy human individuals. Points from the study as a whole: An anticipated effect of sequencing depth on clonotype sharing among donors was recognized.

At the deep level, the assay was run. The data were produced by immunoSEQ multiplex PCR, yet TCRdb's version contains in-frame clones alone and is incomplete. Here the sample spans some 2.4 million clones, 93% being singletons. This CDR3 region has 14 residues. From germline, CDR1 is SGHDN and CDR2 FVKESK. V shed 0 bases and J shed 7 bases, with 12 bases lying between them. About this clone: Its antigen is unknown.

Donors comprised healthy HIV-negative adults lacking recent acute infections or vaccinations. The sequencing sample was made of naive CD4+ T cells from PBMCs. Described subset: CD45RA+ positively selected. The receptor was derived from a man younger than 35 in good health. Some clones in this sample may be carry-over from other donors' samples. The V call is TRBV14, the J call TRBJ1-2; D ambiguous. In nucleotides, the CDR3 is TGTGCCAGCAGCCAAGATACGGGCTTCGGTGGCTACACCTTC. Residues: CASSQDTGFGGYTF.